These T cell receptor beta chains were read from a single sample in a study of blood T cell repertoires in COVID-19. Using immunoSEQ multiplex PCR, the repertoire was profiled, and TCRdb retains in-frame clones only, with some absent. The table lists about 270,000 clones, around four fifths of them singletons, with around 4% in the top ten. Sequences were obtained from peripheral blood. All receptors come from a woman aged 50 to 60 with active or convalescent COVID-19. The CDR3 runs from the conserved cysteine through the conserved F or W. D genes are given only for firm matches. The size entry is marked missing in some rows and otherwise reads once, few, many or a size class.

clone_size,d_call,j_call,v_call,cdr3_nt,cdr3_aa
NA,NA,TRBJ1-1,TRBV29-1,TGCAGCGTTGTAAGGGGAATGAACACTGAAGCTTTCTTT,CSVVRGMNTEAFF
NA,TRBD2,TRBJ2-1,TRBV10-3,TGTGCCATCACCAGGCAGGCGGGAGTCGGGAATGAGCAGTTCTTC,CAITRQAGVGNEQFF
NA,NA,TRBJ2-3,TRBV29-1,TGCAGCGTTGATGGGAGGAGGGGCACAGATACGCAGTATTTT,CSVDGRRGTDTQYF
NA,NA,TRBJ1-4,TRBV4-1,TGCGCCAGCAGCCAAACGCAGGGAGGTGAAAAACTGTTTTTT,CASSQTQGGEKLFF
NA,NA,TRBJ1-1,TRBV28,TGTGCCAGCAGTACTCCACAGGGAATAAACACTGAAGCTTTCTTT,CASSTPQGINTEAFF
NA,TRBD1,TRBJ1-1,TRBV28,TGTGCCAGCCTTACCTGGACAGGGCAGGCTGAAGCTTTCTTT,CASLTWTGQAEAFF
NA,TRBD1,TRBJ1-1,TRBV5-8,TGTGCCAGCAGCATAGGACAGGCTGAAGCTTTCTTT,CASSIGQAEAFF
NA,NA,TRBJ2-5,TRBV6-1,TGTGCCAGCAGTGAACCCGACAGACCCCAAGAGACCCAGTACTTC,CASSEPDRPQETQYF
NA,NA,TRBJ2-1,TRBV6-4,TGTGCCAGCAGTGAAAGGGGCCCCAACAATGAGCAGTTCTTC,CASSERGPNNEQFF
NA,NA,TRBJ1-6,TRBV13,TGTGCCAGCAGCTTCTGGGGCAGGGATAATTCACCCCTCCACTTT,CASSFWGRDNSPLHF
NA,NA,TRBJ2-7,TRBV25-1,TGTGCCAGCAGTGAAGGACTGAAGCAGTACTTC,CASSEGLKQYF
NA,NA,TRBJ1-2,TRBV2,TGTGCCAGCAGTGAAACAGGGATCTATGGCTACACCTTC,CASSETGIYGYTF
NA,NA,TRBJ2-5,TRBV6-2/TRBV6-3,TGTGCCAGCAGTTCGGGAGAGGGCGAGACCCAGTACTTC,CASSSGEGETQYF
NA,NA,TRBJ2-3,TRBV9,TGTGCCAGCAGCGTTGTGGGACTTCGCACAGATACGCAGTATTTT,CASSVVGLRTDTQYF
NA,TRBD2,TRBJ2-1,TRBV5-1,TGCGCCAGCAGCTTGGGCCTTACGTTCGGGACTAGCGGGAAGGTGAGGTATGAGCAGTTCTTC,CASSLGLTFGTSGKVRYEQFF
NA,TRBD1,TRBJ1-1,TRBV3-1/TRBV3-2,TGTGCCAGCAGCTGGACAGGGGACACTGAAGCTTTCTTT,CASSWTGDTEAFF
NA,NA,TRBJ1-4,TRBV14,TGTGCCAGCAGCCCGCGTAGACAGGCCCCAAATGAAAAACTGTTTTTT,CASSPRRQAPNEKLFF
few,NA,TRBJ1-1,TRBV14,TGTGCCAGCAGCCCCTATGGGAGAAACACTGAAGCTTTCTTT,CASSPYGRNTEAFF
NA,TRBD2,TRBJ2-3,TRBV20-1,TGCAGTGCTAGTCCTCTAGCGGGAGGGCCTGGGAATACGCAGTATTTT,CSASPLAGGPGNTQYF
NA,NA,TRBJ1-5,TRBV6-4,TGTGCCAGCAGTACAGGGTACAATCAGCCCCAGCATTTT,CASSTGYNQPQHF
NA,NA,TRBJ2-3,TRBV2,TGTGCCAGCAGTCTCGAGGCCCAAGATACGCAGTATTTT,CASSLEAQDTQYF
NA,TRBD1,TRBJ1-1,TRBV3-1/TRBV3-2,TGTGCCAGCAGCCAAGCAGGGGGGACTGAAGCTTTCTTT,CASSQAGGTEAFF
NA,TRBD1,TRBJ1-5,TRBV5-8,TGTGCCAGCAGCTTGAGGCGCCCCAGGGGACAGGGAAATCAGCCCCAGCATTTT,CASSLRRPRGQGNQPQHF
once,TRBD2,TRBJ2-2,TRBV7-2,TGTGCCAGCTCTGGACTAGCGGGAGGGTCCGGGGAGCTGTTTTTT,CASSGLAGGSGELFF
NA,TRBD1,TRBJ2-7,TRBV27,TGTGCCAGCAGTTTTGGGGACAGGGCGGGGCAGTACTTC,CASSFGDRAGQYF
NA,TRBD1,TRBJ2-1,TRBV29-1,TGCAGCGTTGAGGGCAGGGGGTCCTACAATGAGCAGTTCTTC,CSVEGRGSYNEQFF
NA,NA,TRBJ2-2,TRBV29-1,TGCAGCGTTGAAGAGAACAGGAACACCGGGGAGCTGTTTTTT,CSVEENRNTGELFF
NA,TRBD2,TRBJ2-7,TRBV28,TGTGCCTCGACTAGCGGGAGGTACGAGCAGTACTTC,CASTSGRYEQYF
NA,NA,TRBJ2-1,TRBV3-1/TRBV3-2,TGTGCCAGCAGCCAAGATGTTAAAGGACTACCATCCACCTACAATGAGCAGTTCTTC,CASSQDVKGLPSTYNEQFF
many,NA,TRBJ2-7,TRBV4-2,TGTGCCAGCAGCCAAGATGGGCCAGTTGGCGAGCAGTACTTC,CASSQDGPVGEQYF
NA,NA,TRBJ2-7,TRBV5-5,TGTGCCAGCAGCTTGAAAGGGACTTACGAGCAGTACTTC,CASSLKGTYEQYF
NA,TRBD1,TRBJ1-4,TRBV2,TGTGCCAGCAGCCCCCGGGACAGGGGTCGGCTGTTTTTT,CASSPRDRGRLFF
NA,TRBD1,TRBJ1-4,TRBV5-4,TGTGCCAGCAGCCCTGGGGCGAGCAGGGGGCCAGGAGAACTGTTTTTT,CASSPGASRGPGELFF
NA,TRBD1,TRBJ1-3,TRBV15,TGTGCCACCAGCAGAGATCGACAGGGGACGGGAAACACCATATATTTT,CATSRDRQGTGNTIYF
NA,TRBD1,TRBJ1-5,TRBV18,TGTGCCAGCTCGGTAGGACAGGGTGGGGAGCCCCAGCATTTT,CASSVGQGGEPQHF
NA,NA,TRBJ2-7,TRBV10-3,TGTGCCGCTCGGGCAGGGTACGAGCAGTACTTC,CAARAGYEQYF
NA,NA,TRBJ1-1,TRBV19,TGTGCCAGTAGTATCGGCGGAGGGAGCACTGAAGCTTTCTTT,CASSIGGGSTEAFF
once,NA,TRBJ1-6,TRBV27,TGTGCCAGCAGGGGACAAGCTGATTCACCCCTCCACTTT,CASRGQADSPLHF
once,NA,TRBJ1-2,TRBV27,TGTGCCAGCTCCCCAACAGCCCTCTATGGCTACACCTTC,CASSPTALYGYTF
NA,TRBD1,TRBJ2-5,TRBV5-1,TGCGCCAGCAGCCCGGGACAGGTCAACGGGGAGACCCAGTACTTC,CASSPGQVNGETQYF
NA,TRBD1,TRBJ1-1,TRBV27,TGTGCCAGCAGTTTCCTAGGGACAGGGGCCATGAACACTGAAGCTTTCTTT,CASSFLGTGAMNTEAFF
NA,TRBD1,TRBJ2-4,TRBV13,TGTGCCAGCAGCCCGCCGGGACAGGACCTAGCCAAAAACATTCAGTACTTC,CASSPPGQDLAKNIQYF
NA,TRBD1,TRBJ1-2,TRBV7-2,TGTGCCAGCAGTCTAGAAGGACAGGGGATAGGTGGCTACACCTTC,CASSLEGQGIGGYTF
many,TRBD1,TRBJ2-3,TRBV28,TGTGCCAGCAGTCACTCCGGGACAGGGGAGGATACGCAGTATTTT,CASSHSGTGEDTQYF
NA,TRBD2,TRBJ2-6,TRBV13,TGTGCCAGCAGCTTAGCGGGGGGGTTTCATGCTGGGGCCAACGTCCTGACTTTC,CASSLAGGFHAGANVLTF
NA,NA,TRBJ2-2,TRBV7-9,TGTGCCAGCAGCTTAGCGCGCGGGGGCCTGGAGCCCGGGGAGCTGTTTTTT,CASSLARGGLEPGELFF
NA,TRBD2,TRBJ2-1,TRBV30,TGTGCCTGGAGTGGGGGACTAGCGGAGAACAATGAGCAGTTCTTC,CAWSGGLAENNEQFF
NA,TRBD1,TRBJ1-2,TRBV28,TGTGCCAGCAGGCCGCCCGGGGACAGGGTTGGCTACACCTTC,CASRPPGDRVGYTF
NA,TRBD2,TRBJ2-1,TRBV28,TGTGCCAGCAGTATTGGGCGGGAGGGCGGTGAGCAGTTCTTC,CASSIGREGGEQFF
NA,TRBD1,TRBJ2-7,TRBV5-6,TGTGCCAGCAGCGTTACCGGGACAGGGGTCAGCTACGAGCAGTACTTC,CASSVTGTGVSYEQYF
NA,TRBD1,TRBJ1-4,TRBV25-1,TGTGCCAGCAGTGAAGGGAACAGGGGGACTAATGAAAAACTGTTTTTT,CASSEGNRGTNEKLFF
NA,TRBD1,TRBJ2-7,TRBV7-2,TGTGCCAGCAGCTGGACAGGGGTCGCCTACGAGCAGTACTTC,CASSWTGVAYEQYF
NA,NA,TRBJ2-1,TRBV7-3,TGTGCCAGCAGTCCGGCGGCGGGCGGCCTGGGGCAGTTCTTC,CASSPAAGGLGQFF
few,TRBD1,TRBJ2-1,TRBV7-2,TGTGCCAGCAGCTACCGGGACAGCTACAATGAGCAGTTCTTC,CASSYRDSYNEQFF